This record concerns one T cell receptor (beta chain) sequence. Its matching antigen is unknown. The sample originates from a study of cytomegalovirus exposure and HLA in healthy donors. The study, taken as a whole, reports: The sole available immune exposure information was CMV serostatus. Upon later analysis, HLA-associated TCR beta chains proved more clonally expanded than other, equally common chains. In an earlier analysis, productive rearrangement rates for most beta V segments clustered near 87% or 30%. As a later analysis revealed, most CMV-associated TCR beta chains appeared HLA-restricted.

Germline V CDR1 and CDR2: MNHEY, SMNVEV (reference sequence). The CDR3 length is 11 residues. Trimming cost V 8 bases and J 5 bases, with 10 bases left between them. The primer mix had 60 Vbeta and 13 Jbeta primers. This table comes from immunoSEQ multiplex PCR, and its TCRdb copy is limited to in-frame clones, with some not included. The sample has roughly 140,000 clones; 80% to 85% are singletons. Sequenced material: PBMCs. The V gene is TRBV27, the J gene TRBJ2-7, with a possible D match to TRBD2 (6 bases). The source of this sequence is a boy younger than 10 in good health and CMV-seronegative. The CDR3 protein is CASSSGDEQYF. The CDR3 nucleotides read TGTGCCAGCTCCTCGGGGGACGAGCAGTACTTC.